Following are 6 T cell receptor beta chains from one sample sequenced in a study of naive CD8 T cells in extremely preterm neonates. Profiled with immunoSEQ multiplex PCR; TCRdb holds only in-frame clones, not every one. The sample includes approximately 6,000 clones, about 98% seen only once; the top ten take over 0.95%. Sequencing used naive CD8+ T cells from blood. The receptors derive from a human donor in good health.

The chain joins TRBV28 to TRBJ2-7; 8 bases agree with TRBD2. The length of the CDR3 is 15 residues. CDR1 is MDHEN, CDR2 SYDVKM, per germline. With V trimmed by 3 bases and J by 6 bases, 10 bases remained unmatched. The CDR3 DNA sequence: TGTGCCAGCAGTTTGCCCGGGACTAGATCGTTCGAGCAGTACTTC. Translation: CASSLPGTRSFEQYF.

This chain joins TRBV19 and TRBJ2-7; 8 nucleotides line up with TRBD1. The germline V gene encodes CDR1 LNHDA and CDR2 SQIVND (reference sequence). The CDR3 is 13 amino acids. J was trimmed by 5 bases and V by 6 bases; bases with no gene match: 6. CDR3 amino acids: CASSPRQGNEQYF. CDR3 coding DNA: TGTGCCAGTAGCCCCCGACAGGGGAACGAGCAGTACTTC.

The chain recombines TRBV9 with TRBJ2-1; 8 bases match TRBD2. V was pared by 4 bases and J by 15 bases, with 15 bases of the junction left unmatched. The CDR3 has 14 residues. The germline V gene has CDR1 SGDLS and CDR2 YYNGEE. The CDR3 here is CASSPPLREVTLFF. The CDR3, as DNA: TGTGCCAGCAGCCCCCCCCTGCGGGAGGTAACTTTGTTCTTC.

This chain joins TRBV10-2 and TRBJ2-2; 11 nucleotides match TRBD2. The CDR3 has 16 amino acids. Per germline, CDR1 WSHSY and CDR2 SAAADI. J lost 6 bases, V lost 6 bases, and 9 bases had no gene match. CDR3 coding DNA: TGCGCCAGCAGCTCCCGGGTAGCGGGAGGGCCCGGGGAGCTGTTTTTT. It translates to CASSSRVAGGPGELFF.

The chain recombines TRBV2 with TRBJ2-5; 9 nucleotides match TRBD2. Germline lookup yields CDR1 SNHLY and CDR2 FYNNEI. V lost 7 bases to trimming and J lost 4 bases; unmatched junction nucleotides: 4. The CDR3 contains 13 residues. The CDR3: CASTEGLAETQYF. The CDR3 coding sequence is TGTGCCAGCACCGAGGGACTAGCAGAGACCCAGTACTTC.

This clone has only one observation. The chain joins TRBV7-9 to TRBJ1-5; D gene unclear. The CDR3 extends over 14 amino acids. V lost 5 bases and J lost 0, with 8 bases in between. In germline, CDR1 is SEHNR, CDR2 FQNEAQ (reference sequence). CDR3 bases: TGTGCCAGCAGCAACAGTTATAGCAATCAGCCCCAGCATTTT. It specifies CASSNSYSNQPQHF. The full variable domain, with the rest looked up from reference TRBV7-9 and TRBJ1-5, is DTGVSQNPRHKITKRGQNVTFRCDPISEHNRLYWYRQTLGQGPEFLTYFQNEAQLEKSRLLSDRFSAERPKGSFSTLEIQRTEQGDSAMYLCASSNSYSNQPQHFGDGTRLSIL.